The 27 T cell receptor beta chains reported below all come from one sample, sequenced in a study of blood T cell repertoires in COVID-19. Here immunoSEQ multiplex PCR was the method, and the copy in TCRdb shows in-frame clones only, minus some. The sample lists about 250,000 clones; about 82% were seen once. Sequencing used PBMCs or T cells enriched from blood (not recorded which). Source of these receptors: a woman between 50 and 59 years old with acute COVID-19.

Here the CDR3 reads CASSQDRESYNEQFF. The DNA for the CDR3 is TGTGCCAGCTCGCAGGACAGGGAGTCCTACAATGAGCAGTTCTTC. This chain links TRBV18 with TRBJ2-1; 8 nucleotides align to TRBD1. Germline CDR1 is KGHSH and CDR2 is LQKENI. The CDR3 has 15 amino acids. The junction had 5 bases not matched to a gene; V was cut back by 6 bases and J by 1 base.

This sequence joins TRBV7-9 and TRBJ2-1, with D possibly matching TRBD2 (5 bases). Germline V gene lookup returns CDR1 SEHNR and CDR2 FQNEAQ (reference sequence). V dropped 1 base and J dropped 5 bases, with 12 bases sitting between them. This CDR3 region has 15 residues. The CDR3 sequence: CASSLGGIQNNEQFF. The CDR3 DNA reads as TGTGCCAGCAGCTTAGGAGGGATTCAAAACAATGAGCAGTTCTTC. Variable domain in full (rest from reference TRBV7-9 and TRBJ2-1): DTGVSQNPRHKITKRGQNVTFRCDPISEHNRLYWYRQTLGQGPEFLTYFQNEAQLEKSRLLSDRFSAERPKGSFSTLEIQRTEQGDSAMYLCASSLGGIQNNEQFFGPGTRLTVL.

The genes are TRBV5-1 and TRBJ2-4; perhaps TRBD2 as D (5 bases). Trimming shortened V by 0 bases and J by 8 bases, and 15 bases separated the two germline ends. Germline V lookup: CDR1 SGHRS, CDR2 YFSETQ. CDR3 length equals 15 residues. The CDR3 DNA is TGCGCCAGCAGCTTGGCCGTAAAGGGAGAGGACATTCAGTACTTC. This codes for CASSLAVKGEDIQYF. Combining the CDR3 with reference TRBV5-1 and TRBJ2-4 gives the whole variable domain KAGVTQTPRYLIKTRGQQVTLSCSPISGHRSVSWYQQTPGQGLQFLFEYFSETQRNKGNFPGRFSGRQFSNSRSEMNVSTLELGDSALYLCASSLAVKGEDIQYFGAGTRLSVL.

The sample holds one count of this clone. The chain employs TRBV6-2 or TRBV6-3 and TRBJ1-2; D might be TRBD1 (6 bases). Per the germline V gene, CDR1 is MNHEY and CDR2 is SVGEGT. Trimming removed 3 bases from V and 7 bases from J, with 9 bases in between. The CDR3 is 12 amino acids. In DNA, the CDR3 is TGTGCCAGCAGTTATACAGGGAGTGGCTACACCTTC. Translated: CASSYTGSGYTF.

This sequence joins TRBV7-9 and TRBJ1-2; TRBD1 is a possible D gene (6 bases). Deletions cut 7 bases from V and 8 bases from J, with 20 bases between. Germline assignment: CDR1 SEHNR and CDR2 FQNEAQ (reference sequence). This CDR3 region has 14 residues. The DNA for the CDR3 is TGTGCCAGCAAAATAATGGTCGCAGGGGAAGGCTACACCTTC. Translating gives CASKIMVAGEGYTF.

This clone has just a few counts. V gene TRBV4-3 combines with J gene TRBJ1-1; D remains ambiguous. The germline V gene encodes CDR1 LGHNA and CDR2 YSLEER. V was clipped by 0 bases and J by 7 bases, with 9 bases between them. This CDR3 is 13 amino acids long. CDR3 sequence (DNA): TGCGCCAGCAGCCAAGAGCAGAATGTTGAAGCTTTCTTT. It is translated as CASSQEQNVEAFF.

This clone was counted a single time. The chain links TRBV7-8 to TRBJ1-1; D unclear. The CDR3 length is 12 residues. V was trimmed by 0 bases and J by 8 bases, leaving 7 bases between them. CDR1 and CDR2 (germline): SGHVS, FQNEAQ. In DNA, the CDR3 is TGTGCCAGCAGCTTAGCGTCTCGGGAAGCTTTCTTT. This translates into CASSLASREAFF.

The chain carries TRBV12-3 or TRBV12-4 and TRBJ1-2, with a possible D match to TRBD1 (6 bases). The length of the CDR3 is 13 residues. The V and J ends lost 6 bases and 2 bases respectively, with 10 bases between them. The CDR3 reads CASSPGENYGYTF. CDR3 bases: TGTGCCAGCAGCCCAGGGGAGAACTATGGCTACACCTTC.

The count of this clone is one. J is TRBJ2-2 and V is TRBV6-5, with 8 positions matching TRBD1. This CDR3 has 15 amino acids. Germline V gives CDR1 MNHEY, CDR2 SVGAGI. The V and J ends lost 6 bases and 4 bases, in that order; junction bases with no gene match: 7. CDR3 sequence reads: CASRIQGAITGELFF. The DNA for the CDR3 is TGTGCCAGCAGAATCCAGGGGGCGATCACCGGGGAGCTGTTTTTT.

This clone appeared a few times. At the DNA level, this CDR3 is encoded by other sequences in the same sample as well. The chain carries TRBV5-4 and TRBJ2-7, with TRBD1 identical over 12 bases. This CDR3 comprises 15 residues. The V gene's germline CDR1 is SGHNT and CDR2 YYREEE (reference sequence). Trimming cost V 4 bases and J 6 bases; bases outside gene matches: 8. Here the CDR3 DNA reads TGTGCCAGCAGCCCCCCGGGACAGGGGGCGGGCGAGCAGTACTTC. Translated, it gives CASSPPGQGAGEQYF.

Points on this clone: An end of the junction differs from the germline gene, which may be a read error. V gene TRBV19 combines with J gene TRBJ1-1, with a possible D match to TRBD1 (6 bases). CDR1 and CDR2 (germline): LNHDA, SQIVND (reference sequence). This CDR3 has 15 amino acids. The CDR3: CASSMAAGVNTEAFF. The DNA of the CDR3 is TGTGCCAGTAGTATGGCCGCAGGGGTGAATACTGAAGCTTTCTTT. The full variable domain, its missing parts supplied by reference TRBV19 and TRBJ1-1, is DGGITQSPKYLFRKEGQNVTLSCEQNLNHDAMYWYRQDPGQGLRLIYYSQIVNDFQKGDIAEGYSVSREKKESFPLTVTSAQKNPTAFYLCASSMAAGVNTEAFFGQGTRLTVV.

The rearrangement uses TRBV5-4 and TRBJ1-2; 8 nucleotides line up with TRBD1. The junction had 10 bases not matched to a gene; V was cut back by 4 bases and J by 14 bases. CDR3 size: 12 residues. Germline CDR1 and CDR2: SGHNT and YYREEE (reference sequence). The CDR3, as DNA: TGTGCCAGCAGCCTCGGACAGGGCCAAGGGACCTTC. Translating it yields CASSLGQGQGTF.

The CDR3 reads CASSTRLAGGPDTQYF. The CDR3 coding sequence is TGTGCCAGCAGCACTAGACTAGCGGGGGGGCCGGATACGCAGTATTTT. The V and J genes are TRBV9 and TRBJ2-3, with 14 nucleotides matching TRBD2. The germline gives CDR1 SGDLS, CDR2 YYNGEE. V was pared by 4 bases and J by 6 bases, with 7 bases of the junction left unmatched. The CDR3 is made up of 16 amino acids.

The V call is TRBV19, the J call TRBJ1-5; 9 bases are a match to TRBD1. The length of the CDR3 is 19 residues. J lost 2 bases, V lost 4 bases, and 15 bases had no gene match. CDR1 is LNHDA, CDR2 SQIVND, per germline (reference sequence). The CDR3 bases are TGTGCCAGTAGTACACAACAGGGGGCGCTGGCTTGGGGCAATCAGCCCCAGCATTTT. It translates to CASSTQQGALAWGNQPQHF.

CDR3 residues: CASTSRAPKGDTQYF. DNA of the CDR3: TGTGCCAGCACCTCGAGGGCTCCCAAAGGAGATACGCAGTATTTT. The chain joins TRBV9 to TRBJ2-3; maybe TRBD2 (5 bases). This CDR3 region has 15 residues. The germline gives CDR1 SGDLS, CDR2 YYNGEE. Between the trimmed V and J ends, which lost 6 bases and 5 bases, there was a span of 19 bases.

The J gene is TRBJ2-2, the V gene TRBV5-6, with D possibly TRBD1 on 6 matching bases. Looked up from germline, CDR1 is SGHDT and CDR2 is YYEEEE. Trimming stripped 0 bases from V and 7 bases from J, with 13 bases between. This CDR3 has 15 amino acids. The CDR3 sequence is CASSLDRDWDGELFF. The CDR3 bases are TGTGCCAGCAGCTTGGACAGGGATTGGGACGGGGAGCTGTTTTTT.

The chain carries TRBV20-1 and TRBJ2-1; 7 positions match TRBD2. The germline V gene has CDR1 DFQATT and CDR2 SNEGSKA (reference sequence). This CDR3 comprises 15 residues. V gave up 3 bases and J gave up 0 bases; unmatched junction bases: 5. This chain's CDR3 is CSASKAGSSYNEQFF. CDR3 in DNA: TGCAGTGCTAGTAAAGCGGGGAGCTCCTACAATGAGCAGTTCTTC.

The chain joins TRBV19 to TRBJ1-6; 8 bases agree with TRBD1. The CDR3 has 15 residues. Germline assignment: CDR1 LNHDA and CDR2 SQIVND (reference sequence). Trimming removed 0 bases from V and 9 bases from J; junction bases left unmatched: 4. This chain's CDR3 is CASSIEGTGVSPLHF. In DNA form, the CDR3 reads TGTGCCAGTAGTATAGAGGGGACAGGTGTTTCACCCCTCCACTTT.

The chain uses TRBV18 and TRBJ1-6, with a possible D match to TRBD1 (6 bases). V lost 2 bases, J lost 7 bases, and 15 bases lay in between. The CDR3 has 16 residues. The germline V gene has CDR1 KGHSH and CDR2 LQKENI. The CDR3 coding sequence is TGTGCCAGCTCACCATTTCCGGACAGAATGAATTCACCCCTCCACTTT. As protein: CASSPFPDRMNSPLHF.

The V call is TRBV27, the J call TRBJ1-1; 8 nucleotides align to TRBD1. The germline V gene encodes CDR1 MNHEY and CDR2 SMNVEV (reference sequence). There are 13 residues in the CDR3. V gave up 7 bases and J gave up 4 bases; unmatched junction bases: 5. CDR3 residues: CASKETGGTEAFF. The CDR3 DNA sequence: TGTGCCAGCAAGGAAACAGGGGGCACTGAAGCTTTCTTT.

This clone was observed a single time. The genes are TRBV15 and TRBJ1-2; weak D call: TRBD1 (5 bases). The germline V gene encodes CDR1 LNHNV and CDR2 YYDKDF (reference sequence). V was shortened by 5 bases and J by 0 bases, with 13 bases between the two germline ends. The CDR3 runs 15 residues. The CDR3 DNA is TGTGCCACCAGCGATCGGGGGGTGACTAACTATGGCTACACCTTC. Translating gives CATSDRGVTNYGYTF.

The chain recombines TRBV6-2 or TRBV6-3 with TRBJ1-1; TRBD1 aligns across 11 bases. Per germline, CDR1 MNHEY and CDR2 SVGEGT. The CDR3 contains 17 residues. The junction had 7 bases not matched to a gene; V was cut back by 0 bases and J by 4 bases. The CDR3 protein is CASSYSRTGGVFTEAFF. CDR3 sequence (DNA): TGTGCCAGCAGTTACTCGCGGACAGGGGGCGTTTTCACTGAAGCTTTCTTT.

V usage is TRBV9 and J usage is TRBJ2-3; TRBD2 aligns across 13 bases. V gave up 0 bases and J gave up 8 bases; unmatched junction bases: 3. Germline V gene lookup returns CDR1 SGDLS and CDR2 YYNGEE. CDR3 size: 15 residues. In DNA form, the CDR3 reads TGTGCCAGCAGCGTAGAACTAGCGGGGGGGTCTACGCAGTATTTT. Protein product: CASSVELAGGSTQYF.

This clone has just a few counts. The CDR3 DNA sequence: TGTGCCTGGAGTGTACCTGGAGCCCTATGGGGCTACACCTTC. Its translation: CAWSVPGALWGYTF. This chain uses TRBV30 with TRBJ1-2; the D is unclear. Trimming cost V 0 bases and J 8 bases, with 16 bases left between them. The length of the CDR3 is 14 residues. In germline, CDR1 is GTSNPN, CDR2 SVGIG (reference sequence).

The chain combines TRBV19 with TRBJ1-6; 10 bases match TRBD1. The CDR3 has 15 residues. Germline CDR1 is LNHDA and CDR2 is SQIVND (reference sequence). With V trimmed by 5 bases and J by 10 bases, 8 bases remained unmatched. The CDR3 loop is CASSPGTGEYSPLHF. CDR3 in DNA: TGTGCCAGTAGTCCTGGGACAGGGGAATACTCACCCCTCCACTTT.

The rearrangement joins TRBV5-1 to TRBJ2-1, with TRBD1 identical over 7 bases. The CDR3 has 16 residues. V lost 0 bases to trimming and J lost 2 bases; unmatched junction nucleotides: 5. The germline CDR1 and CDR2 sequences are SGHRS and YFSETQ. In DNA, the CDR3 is TGCGCCAGCAGCTTGGGGGACAGTTTGGCCTACAATGAGCAGTTCTTC. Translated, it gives CASSLGDSLAYNEQFF.

The chain's CDR3 is CASSLDRGTEAFF. The CDR3 DNA sequence: TGTGCCAGCAGTCTTGACAGGGGCACTGAAGCTTTCTTT. This chain uses TRBV3-1 (or the pseudogene TRBV3-2) with TRBJ1-1; 8 bases agree with TRBD1. V was clipped by 6 bases and J by 4 bases; unmatched bases: 4. Looked up from germline, CDR1 is LGHDT and CDR2 is YNNKEL (reference sequence). This CDR3 is built from 13 residues.